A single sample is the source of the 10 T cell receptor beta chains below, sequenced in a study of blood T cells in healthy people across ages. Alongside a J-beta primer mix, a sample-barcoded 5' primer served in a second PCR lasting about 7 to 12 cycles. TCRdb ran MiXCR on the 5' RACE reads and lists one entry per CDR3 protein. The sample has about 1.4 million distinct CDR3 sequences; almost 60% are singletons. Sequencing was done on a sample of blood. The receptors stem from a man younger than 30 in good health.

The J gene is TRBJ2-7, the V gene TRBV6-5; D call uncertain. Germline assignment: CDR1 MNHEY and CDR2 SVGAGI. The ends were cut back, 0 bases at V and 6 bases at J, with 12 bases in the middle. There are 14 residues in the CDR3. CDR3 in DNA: TGTGCCAGCAGTTACTCGAAAACTTTCGGCGAGCAGTACTTC. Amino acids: CASSYSKTFGEQYF.

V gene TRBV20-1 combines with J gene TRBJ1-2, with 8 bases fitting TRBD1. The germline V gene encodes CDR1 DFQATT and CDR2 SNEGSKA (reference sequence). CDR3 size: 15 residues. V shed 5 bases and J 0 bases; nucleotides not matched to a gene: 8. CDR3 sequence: CSASDREGSNYGYTF. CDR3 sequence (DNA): TGCAGTGCTTCGGACAGGGAGGGATCTAACTATGGCTACACCTTC.

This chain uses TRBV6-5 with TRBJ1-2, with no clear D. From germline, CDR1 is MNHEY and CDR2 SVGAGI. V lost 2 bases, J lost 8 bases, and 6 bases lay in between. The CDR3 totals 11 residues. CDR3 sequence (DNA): TGTGCCAGCAGTTACGCCGGGGGCTACACCTTC. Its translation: CASSYAGGYTF.

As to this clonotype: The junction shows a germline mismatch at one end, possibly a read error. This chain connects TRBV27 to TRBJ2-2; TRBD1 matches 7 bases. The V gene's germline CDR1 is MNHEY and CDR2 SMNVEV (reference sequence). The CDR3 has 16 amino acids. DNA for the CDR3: TGCGCCAGCAGCCTTCGAGGGACAGTGAACACCGGGGAGCTGTTTTTT. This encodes CASSLRGTVNTGELFF.

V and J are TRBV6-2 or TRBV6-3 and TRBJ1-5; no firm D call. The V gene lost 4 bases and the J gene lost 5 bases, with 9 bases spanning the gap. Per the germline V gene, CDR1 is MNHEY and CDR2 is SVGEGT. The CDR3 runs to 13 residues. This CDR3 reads CASSSKDDQPQHF. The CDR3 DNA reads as TGTGCCAGCAGTTCGAAGGACGATCAGCCCCAGCATTTT.

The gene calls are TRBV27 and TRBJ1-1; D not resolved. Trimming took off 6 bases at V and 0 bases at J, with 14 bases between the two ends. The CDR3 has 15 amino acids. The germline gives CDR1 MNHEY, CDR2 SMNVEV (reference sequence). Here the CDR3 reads CASSIGPNMNTEAFF. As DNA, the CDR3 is TGTGCCAGCAGCATAGGTCCCAACATGAACACTGAAGCTTTCTTT.

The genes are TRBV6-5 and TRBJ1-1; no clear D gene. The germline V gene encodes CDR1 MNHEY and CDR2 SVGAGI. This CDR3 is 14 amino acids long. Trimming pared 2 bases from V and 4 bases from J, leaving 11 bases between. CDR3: CASSYVRVGTEAFF. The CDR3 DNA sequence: TGTGCCAGCAGTTACGTTAGGGTGGGCACTGAAGCTTTCTTT.

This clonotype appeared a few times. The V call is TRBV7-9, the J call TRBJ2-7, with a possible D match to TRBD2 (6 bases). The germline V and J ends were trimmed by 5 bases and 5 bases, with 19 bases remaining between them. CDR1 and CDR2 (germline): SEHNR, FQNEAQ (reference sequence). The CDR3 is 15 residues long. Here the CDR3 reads CASSVDGTPIHEQYF. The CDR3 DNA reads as TGTGCCAGCAGCGTCGACGGGACTCCCATCCACGAGCAGTACTTC.

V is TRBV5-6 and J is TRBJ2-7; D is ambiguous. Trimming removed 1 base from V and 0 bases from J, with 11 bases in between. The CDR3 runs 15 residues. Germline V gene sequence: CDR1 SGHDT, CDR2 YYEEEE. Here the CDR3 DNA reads TGTGCCAGCAGCTTGTGGCAGGCCTTCTCCTACGAGCAGTACTTC. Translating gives CASSLWQAFSYEQYF.

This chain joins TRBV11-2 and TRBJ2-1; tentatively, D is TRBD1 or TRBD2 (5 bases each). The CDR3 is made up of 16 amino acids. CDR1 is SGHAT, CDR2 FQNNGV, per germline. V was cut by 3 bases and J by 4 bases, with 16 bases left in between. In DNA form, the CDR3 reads TGTGCCAGCAGCTTGCGTCCGGGGCCAGATTACAATGAGCAGTTCTTC. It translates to CASSLRPGPDYNEQFF.